Included here is one TCR beta chain sequence, with context. Its antigen is still unknown. The data were obtained in a study of CD8 T cells in Susac syndrome. Whole-study results and caveats: The study acknowledged a relatively small number of individuals in its TCR sequencing and HLA analysis.

The authors sequenced TCR beta from blood CD8+ and CD4+ T cells. The germline gives CDR1 MNHEY, CDR2 SVGEGT. The CDR3 spans 19 residues. The V segment lost 6 bases and the J segment 0 bases; nucleotides outside the gene matches: 13. Random hexamers primed reverse transcription of 0.5 to 1 ug RNA. TCRdb reanalysed the immunoSEQ multiplex PCR reads using MiXCR and keeps one entry per CDR3 protein. The table records some 110,000 distinct CDR3 sequences, 85% to 95% of them present only once. The receptor's source is a human donor with multiple sclerosis. The sample consisted of CD4+ T cells from PBMCs. The chain links TRBV6-2 or TRBV6-3 to TRBJ2-2, with TRBD1 identical over 10 bases. Here the CDR3 reads CASRVSRDRGSANTGELFF. CDR3 DNA sequence: TGTGCCAGCAGAGTCTCCCGGGACAGGGGTTCCGCGAACACCGGGGAGCTGTTTTTT.